This TCR beta chain was recorded in a study of T cells after yellow fever vaccination. Study findings and constraints: Peaking on day 5 versus 15, the secondary response was faster but weaker. Clonotypes found in both CD4 and CD8 compartments made up a small share. After the booster, 96% of CD4 and 75% to 90% of CD8 primary-response clones were re-detected.

V lost 6 bases to trimming and J lost 4 bases; unmatched junction nucleotides: 5. CDR1 and CDR2 from the germline V gene are SNHLY and FYNNEI. The CDR3 consists of 14 residues. In regard to this clonotype: Antigen: not known.

Template switching by 5'RACE produced TCR cDNA, adding a universal primer site and UMIs. Via MiXCR, TCRdb re-called the 5' RACE reads, giving one row per CDR3 protein. Here the sample spans 500,000 to 650,000 distinct CDR3 sequences, roughly a sixth being singletons. This TCR was recovered from a man younger than 35 who received the YFV17D yellow fever vaccine. Sequences were derived from PBMCs, sampled less than 6 days after the first yellow fever vaccination. V and J are TRBV2 and TRBJ1-4; the match to TRBD1 covers 7 bases. The CDR3 is CASRRGHGNEKLFF. In nucleotides, the CDR3 is TGTGCCAGCAGGAGGGGGCACGGTAATGAAAAACTGTTTTTT.